The clone carrying this TCR beta chain was seen ten or more times. Its specificity is unknown. This specimen belongs to a study of T cells in Graves' hyperthyroidism and ophthalmopathy. Whole-study findings and limits: Among clonotypes expanded in thyroid above 0.001, most were also found in blood.

TCR beta CDR3 sequences were amplified from RNA transcripts. An initial round of RT-PCR targeting the TCR CDR3 relied on the HTBI primer set. TCRdb re-analysed the multiplex PCR reads in MiXCR, keeping a single row per CDR3 protein. The table records under 350,000 distinct CDR3 sequences, 17% of them present only once. V shed 5 bases and J 6 bases; nucleotides not matched to a gene: 1. Germline V gene lookup returns CDR1 SGHAT and CDR2 FQNNGV. This CDR3 has 14 residues. The sample consisted of blood. This sequence originates from a woman between 55 and 75 years old with Graves' ophthalmopathy. This chain uses TRBV11-2 with TRBJ2-3, with 14 bases aligning to TRBD2. The chain's CDR3 is CASSGTSGGDTQYF. As DNA, the CDR3 is TGTGCCAGCAGCGGGACTAGCGGGGGTGATACGCAGTATTTT.